The rows below give T cell receptor beta chains drawn from one sample of a study of T-cell memory formation after mild COVID-19. TCRdb independently ran MiXCR on the 5' RACE reads; one entry per CDR3 protein. Of about 350,000 distinct CDR3 sequences in the sample, roughly an eighth were seen once. The sample consisted of PBMCs or a T cell subset sorted from them (not recorded which). The receptors here all came from a man aged 18 to 29 who had mild COVID-19 (a few samples of this study predate the infection). Cell type and time point are not known. The CDR3 runs from the conserved cysteine through the conserved F or W. D genes are given only for firm matches. Size tells how often a clone was seen (once, few, many) or the class of an expanded clone, and some rows leave it out.

DNA: TGTGCCAGCAGCCCCGGGCGTGAGGGGGAGCAGTACTTC
CDR3: CASSPGREGEQYF
D: -
J: TRBJ2-7
size: -
V: TRBV3-1

DNA: TGTGCCAGCAGTGCGGGACAGGGATCAATCAGCCAGCGCGGCTACACCTTC
CDR3: CASSAGQGSISQRGYTF
D: TRBD1
J: TRBJ1-2
size: -
V: TRBV28

DNA: TGTGCCAGCAGCTGGGGGATTAACACCGGGGAGCTGTTTTTT
CDR3: CASSWGINTGELFF
D: -
J: TRBJ2-2
size: -
V: TRBV6-6

DNA: TGTGCCAGTAGTGCCGGGAGCGACGAGCAGTACTTC
CDR3: CASSAGSDEQYF
D: -
J: TRBJ2-7
size: -
V: TRBV19

DNA: TGCGCCAGCAGCCAAGAATACTGGGGGAACCAGCCCCAGCATTTT
CDR3: CASSQEYWGNQPQHF
D: -
J: TRBJ1-5
size: few
V: TRBV4-3

DNA: TGTGCCAGCAGCTCTAGACAGGGGAGTATCGCTTTCTTT
CDR3: CASSSRQGSIAFF
D: TRBD1
J: TRBJ1-1
size: few
V: TRBV7-3

DNA: TGTGACAGCAGCCTAGGGACAGCAGCAACTAATGAAAAACTGTTTTTT
CDR3: CDSSLGTAATNEKLFF
D: TRBD1
J: TRBJ1-4
size: -
V: TRBV11-2

DNA: TGTGCCAGCAGTTCTCTCTATGGCTACACCTTC
CDR3: CASSSLYGYTF
D: -
J: TRBJ1-2
size: few
V: TRBV12-3/TRBV12-4

DNA: TGTGCCAGCAGTTTTACTCCTAGTGGGACAGGGGATATCAATGAGCAGTTCTTC
CDR3: CASSFTPSGTGDINEQFF
D: TRBD1
J: TRBJ2-1
size: -
V: TRBV6-2/TRBV6-3

DNA: TGTGCCAGCAGTTCACAGGGAAACACAGCTTTCTTT
CDR3: CASSSQGNTAFF
D: -
J: TRBJ1-1
size: -
V: TRBV25-1

DNA: TGTGCCAGCAGCTTAAAACATGGACTAGTCGCCTACAATGAGCAGTTCTTC
CDR3: CASSLKHGLVAYNEQFF
D: TRBD2
J: TRBJ2-1
size: -
V: TRBV7-8

DNA: TGTGCCGTTAGCGCGCGGGGGGCCGAGGTAGATACGCAGTATTTT
CDR3: CAVSARGAEVDTQYF
D: TRBD2
J: TRBJ2-3
size: few
V: TRBV10-3

DNA: TGCGCCAGCAGCTTGGTAGCGGAGGGTTACGAGCAGTACTTC
CDR3: CASSLVAEGYEQYF
D: -
J: TRBJ2-7
size: -
V: TRBV5-1

DNA: TGCGCCAGCAGCTTGGGGGGTGAATACAATGAGCAGTTCTTC
CDR3: CASSLGGEYNEQFF
D: -
J: TRBJ2-1
size: -
V: TRBV5-1

DNA: TGTGCCAGCAGTGCTCGGACAGGGCGGGCCACTGAAGCTTTCTTT
CDR3: CASSARTGRATEAFF
D: TRBD1
J: TRBJ1-1
size: once
V: TRBV12-3/TRBV12-4

DNA: TGTGCCAGCAGTTTAAACAGGGACACTGAAGCTTTCTTT
CDR3: CASSLNRDTEAFF
D: -
J: TRBJ1-1
size: many
V: TRBV12-3/TRBV12-4

DNA: TGTGCCTGGAGTCCCAACGCTGGGGATACGCAGTATTTT
CDR3: CAWSPNAGDTQYF
D: -
J: TRBJ2-3
size: -
V: TRBV30

DNA: TGTGCCAGCAGCCAACCGGGACAGGGGAGCCTCGGGGCTTTCTTT
CDR3: CASSQPGQGSLGAFF
D: TRBD1
J: TRBJ1-1
size: many
V: TRBV3-1

DNA: TGTGCCAGCTCACCCGACAGTCAAGAGACCCAGTACTTC
CDR3: CASSPDSQETQYF
D: -
J: TRBJ2-5
size: many
V: TRBV18

DNA: TGTGCCAGCAGTTACGGAGGAGTTAATCAGCCCCAGCATTTT
CDR3: CASSYGGVNQPQHF
D: -
J: TRBJ1-5
size: few
V: TRBV6-5

DNA: TGTGCCAGCAGTTTCTCTGGACAGGGGGCCTGGGAAAAACTGTTTTTT
CDR3: CASSFSGQGAWEKLFF
D: TRBD1
J: TRBJ1-4
size: few
V: TRBV6-5

DNA: TGTGCCAGCAGCCGAGGTAGAGTGGGGACCCAGTACTTC
CDR3: CASSRGRVGTQYF
D: -
J: TRBJ2-5
size: few
V: TRBV3-1

DNA: TGTGCCAGCAGCCCTTTGGGGGGGCAGGATCAGCCCCAGCATTTT
CDR3: CASSPLGGQDQPQHF
D: -
J: TRBJ1-5
size: many
V: TRBV7-9

DNA: TGCGCCAGCAGCCAAGAAATACGACAGGTTCAAGAGACCCAGTACTTC
CDR3: CASSQEIRQVQETQYF
D: -
J: TRBJ2-5
size: few
V: TRBV4-1

DNA: TGTGCCAGCAGCTTGGGGATGGGCAATCACCCCCAGCATTTT
CDR3: CASSLGMGNHPQHF
D: -
J: TRBJ1-5
size: few
V: TRBV7-2

DNA: TGCAGCGTTACGGGACTTGAGGAAAAACTGTTTTTT
CDR3: CSVTGLEEKLFF
D: -
J: TRBJ1-4
size: -
V: TRBV29-1

DNA: TGCGCCAGCAGCCAAGCCGTTGACAGGGTGAGCTCCTACGAGCAGTACTTC
CDR3: CASSQAVDRVSSYEQYF
D: TRBD1
J: TRBJ2-7
size: -
V: TRBV4-3

DNA: TGTGCCAGCAGCCAGGACTCCCAGAACACTGAAGCTTTCTTT
CDR3: CASSQDSQNTEAFF
D: -
J: TRBJ1-1
size: few
V: TRBV3-1

DNA: TGTGCCAGCAGCCGTAGGCCCAATGAGCAGTTCTTC
CDR3: CASSRRPNEQFF
D: -
J: TRBJ2-1
size: few
V: TRBV3-1

DNA: TGTGCCAGCAGCCAAGGTCCCGGTGAAAACATTCAGTACTTC
CDR3: CASSQGPGENIQYF
D: -
J: TRBJ2-4
size: few
V: TRBV4-2

DNA: TGCGCCAGCAGCTACCTAGCGGGGAGCACAGATACGCAGTATTTT
CDR3: CASSYLAGSTDTQYF
D: TRBD2
J: TRBJ2-3
size: many
V: TRBV5-1

DNA: TGTGCCAGCAGCCCCCCAGGACTTATCGGCTACAATGAGCAGTTCTTC
CDR3: CASSPPGLIGYNEQFF
D: -
J: TRBJ2-1
size: -
V: TRBV7-8

DNA: TGCAGTGCTTATTTCCAGGCTAACGAGCAGTACTTC
CDR3: CSAYFQANEQYF
D: -
J: TRBJ2-7
size: -
V: TRBV20-1

DNA: TGTGCCAGCAGTATGACCCCCGACTCCAATGAGCAGTTCTTC
CDR3: CASSMTPDSNEQFF
D: -
J: TRBJ2-1
size: few
V: TRBV12-3/TRBV12-4

DNA: TGTGCCAGCAGCTTAGGGGGGCCTAGCACAGATACGCAGTATTTT
CDR3: CASSLGGPSTDTQYF
D: -
J: TRBJ2-3
size: many
V: TRBV7-3

DNA: TGTGCCAGCAGCTTCTTTTTAGCGGGGGGAGACGAGCAGTACTTC
CDR3: CASSFFLAGGDEQYF
D: TRBD2
J: TRBJ2-7
size: few
V: TRBV7-8

DNA: TGTGCCAGCAGCCAGTCGGCGGGGGAGGGTAACGAAAAACTGTTTTTT
CDR3: CASSQSAGEGNEKLFF
D: -
J: TRBJ1-4
size: -
V: TRBV4-2

DNA: TGTGCCAGCAGTGACTTAGCGGGGGGGCCGTGGGATGAGCAGTACTTC
CDR3: CASSDLAGGPWDEQYF
D: TRBD2
J: TRBJ2-7
size: -
V: TRBV25-1

DNA: TGCGCCAGCAGCCAAGACACGACCTACGAGCAGTACTTC
CDR3: CASSQDTTYEQYF
D: -
J: TRBJ2-7
size: many
V: TRBV4-1

DNA: TGTGCCAGCTTTAAAGGTCTGCAAGAGACCCAGTACTTC
CDR3: CASFKGLQETQYF
D: -
J: TRBJ2-5
size: many
V: TRBV7-8

DNA: TGTGCCAGCAGACGAGGGACAGCGAACTATGGCTACACCTTC
CDR3: CASRRGTANYGYTF
D: TRBD1
J: TRBJ1-2
size: few
V: TRBV6-2/TRBV6-3

DNA: TGTGCCAGCAGCTCCTCGGGAGGTCTAATGCATTTT
CDR3: CASSSSGGLMHF
D: -
J: TRBJ1-5
size: -
V: TRBV12-3/TRBV12-4

DNA: TGTGCCAGCAGCCAAGAAACCCCCGTACAAGAGACCCAGTACTTC
CDR3: CASSQETPVQETQYF
D: -
J: TRBJ2-5
size: few
V: TRBV4-2

DNA: TGTGCCAGCAGCCAACTGGGACGGTCCTCGGGTGAAAAACTGTTTTTT
CDR3: CASSQLGRSSGEKLFF
D: -
J: TRBJ1-4
size: few
V: TRBV3-1

DNA: TGCGCCAGCAATGAGGGAAATGCTAACACCGGGGAGCTGTTTTTT
CDR3: CASNEGNANTGELFF
D: -
J: TRBJ2-2
size: -
V: TRBV5-1

DNA: TGTGCCAGCAGTCCCCACCCCGCCAGGGGCGTGGGCGGCTACACCTTC
CDR3: CASSPHPARGVGGYTF
D: -
J: TRBJ1-2
size: -
V: TRBV27

DNA: TGTGCCACCAGTGCCCCAAGCGGGTCCACTACAGATACGCAGTATTTT
CDR3: CATSAPSGSTTDTQYF
D: -
J: TRBJ2-3
size: -
V: TRBV24-1

DNA: TGCGCCAGCAGCCAAGTCCGGGGGAGCGACGAGCAGTACTTC
CDR3: CASSQVRGSDEQYF
D: -
J: TRBJ2-7
size: -
V: TRBV4-3